This T cell receptor beta chain was found in a study of T-cell memory formation after mild COVID-19. Study context: Each donor largely had its own TCR clusters.

Findings and caveats of the study: Contracting clones from day 15 to 85 showed balanced CD4/CD8; later expanders favored CD4+. Confirmation was lacking for SARS-CoV-2 specificity of second-wave clones that peaked on day 37.

As concerns this clonotype: Its antigen is currently unknown.

After 5'RACE with constant-segment primers, TCR alpha and TCR beta cDNA libraries carrying sample barcodes and UMIs were obtained. One entry per CDR3 protein results from TCRdb running MiXCR on the 5' RACE reads. The sample contains hundreds of thousands of distinct CDR3 sequences, under 25% of which appear only once. CDR3 size: 15 residues. Trimming removed 3 bases at V and 2 bases at J, with 14 bases between. The germline CDR1 and CDR2 sequences are MNHEY and SVGEGT. This clonotype was obtained from an adult woman who had mild COVID-19 (a few samples of this study predate the infection). Cell type and time point are not known. The sample consisted of PBMCs or a T cell subset sorted from them (not recorded which). The chain links TRBV6-2 or TRBV6-3 to TRBJ2-7; D perhaps matches TRBD2 (5 bases). CDR3 sequence (DNA): TGTGCCAGCAGTTATCGGGAAATCGGCCCCTACGAGCAGTACTTC. Its translation: CASSYREIGPYEQYF.